This T cell receptor beta chain was documented in a study of blood T cell repertoires in COVID-19. Turning to the study itself: Donors in the United States, Italy and Spain gave samples during acute or convalescent COVID-19.

Which cohort a participant joined came from the clinical history participants gave. Deletions cut 5 bases from V and 3 bases from J, with 3 bases between. The CDR3 is made up of 11 amino acids. Germline V gene data show CDR1 as SEHNR and CDR2 as FQNEAQ (reference sequence). The assay was immunoSEQ multiplex PCR, and TCRdb's table has in-frame clones only and misses some. The sample contains about 300,000 clones, approximately 88% of which appear only once. This sequence was found in a man aged 60 to 75 who had recovered from COVID-19. The V gene is TRBV7-9, the J gene TRBJ2-3; no definite D call. The material sequenced was PBMCs or T cells enriched from blood (not recorded which). DNA for the CDR3: TGTGCCAGCAGCCGGACAGATACGCAGTATTTT. This sequence encodes CASSRTDTQYF. Using reference TRBV7-9 and TRBJ2-3 for the parts outside the CDR3, the full variable domain is DTGVSQNPRHKITKRGQNVTFRCDPISEHNRLYWYRQTLGQGPEFLTYFQNEAQLEKSRLLSDRFSAERPKGSFSTLEIQRTEQGDSAMYLCASSRTDTQYFGPGTRLTVL.